This T cell receptor beta chain appears in the sequencing data of a study of blood T cell repertoires in COVID-19. Study summary: From the United States, Italy and Spain came samples of acute and convalescent COVID-19.

The repertoire was sequenced with immunoSEQ multiplex PCR; TCRdb's copy has only in-frame clones and lacks some. Of about 250,000 clones in the sample, about 82% are singletons; the top ten hold approximately 5%. Seattle patient enrollment occurred during active infection, with longitudinal follow-up thereafter. V shed 1 base, J shed 5 bases, and the junction held 6 bases outside the gene matches. The CDR3 spans 15 residues. From germline, CDR1 is SSHAT and CDR2 FNYEAQ (reference sequence). Sequenced sample: peripheral blood. This chain connects TRBV7-7 to TRBJ2-3, with 7 bases aligning to TRBD2. This TCR was sampled from an elderly woman with COVID-19, enrolled during active disease. The CDR3 DNA sequence: TGTGCCAGCAGCTTAGTCGGTGGGGGGGGAGATACGCAGTATTTT. As protein: CASSLVGGGGDTQYF.